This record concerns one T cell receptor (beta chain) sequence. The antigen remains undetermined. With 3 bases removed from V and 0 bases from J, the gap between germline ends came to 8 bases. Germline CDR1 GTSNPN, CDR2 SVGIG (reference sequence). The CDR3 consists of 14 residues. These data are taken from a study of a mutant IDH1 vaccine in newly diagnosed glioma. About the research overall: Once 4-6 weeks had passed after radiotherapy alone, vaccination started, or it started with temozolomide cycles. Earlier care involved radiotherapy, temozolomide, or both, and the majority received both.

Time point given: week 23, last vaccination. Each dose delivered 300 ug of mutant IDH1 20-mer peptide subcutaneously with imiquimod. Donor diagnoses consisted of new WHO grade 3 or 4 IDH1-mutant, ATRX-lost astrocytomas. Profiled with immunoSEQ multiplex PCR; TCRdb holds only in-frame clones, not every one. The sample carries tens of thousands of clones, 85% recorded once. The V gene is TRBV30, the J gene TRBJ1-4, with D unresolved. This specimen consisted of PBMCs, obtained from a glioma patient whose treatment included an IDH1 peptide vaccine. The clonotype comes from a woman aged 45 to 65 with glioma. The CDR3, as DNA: TGTGCCTGGAGCCGGCTTCCAACTAATGAAAAACTGTTTTTT. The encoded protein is CAWSRLPTNEKLFF.